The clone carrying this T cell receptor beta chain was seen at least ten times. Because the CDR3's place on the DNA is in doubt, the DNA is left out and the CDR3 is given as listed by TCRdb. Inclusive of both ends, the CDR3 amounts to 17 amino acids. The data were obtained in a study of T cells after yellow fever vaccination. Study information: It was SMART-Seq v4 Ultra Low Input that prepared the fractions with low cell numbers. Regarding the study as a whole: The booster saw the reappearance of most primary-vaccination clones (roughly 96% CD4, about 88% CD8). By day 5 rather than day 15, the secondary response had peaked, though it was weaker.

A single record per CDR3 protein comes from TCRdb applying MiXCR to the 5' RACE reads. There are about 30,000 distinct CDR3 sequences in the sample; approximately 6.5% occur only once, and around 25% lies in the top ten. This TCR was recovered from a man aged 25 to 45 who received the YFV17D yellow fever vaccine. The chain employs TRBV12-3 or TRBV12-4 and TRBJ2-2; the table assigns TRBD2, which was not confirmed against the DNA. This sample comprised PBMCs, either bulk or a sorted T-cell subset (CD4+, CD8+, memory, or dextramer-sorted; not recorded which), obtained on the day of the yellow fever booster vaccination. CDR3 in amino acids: CASSLGYFGPNTGELFF.